Here is one T cell receptor beta chain with its context. Which antigen it targets is not known. No base quality information exists; no much larger clone differs at one position. Library preparation employed the immunoSEQ multiplex PCR assay. TCRdb stores this immuneACCESS table with in-frame sequences only. Part of the clones is absent; in the studies checked, under half of the shortfall reflects unresolved V genes, and no reason is known for the rest. The sample table shows about 36,000 clones, and roughly 84% are seen once. The ten largest account for more than 1.5% of the sample. Sequences MNHEY (CDR1) and SVGAGI (CDR2) are obtained from the germline V gene. V gives up 5 bases and J gives up 3 bases, and the segment between their germline ends measures 8 bases. Reading from cysteine to phenylalanine, the CDR3 counts 12 amino acids. CDR3 DNA is the only sequence kept; it has 36 bases, read in frame from the first base.

The data stem from a study of Siglec-9 on CD8 T cells in melanoma (dated by TCRdb to the late 2010s). A note on the overall study: The study examined the expression of Siglec-9 on CD8+ T cells and how Siglec-9 regulates T cells within the melanoma tumor microenvironment. Beyond this particular receptor, the publication reports: According to the report, an effector memory CD8+ T-cell subset that seemed to build up inside melanoma tumors was both marked and regulated by Siglec-9.

Sequencing was performed on Siglec-9- CD8+ T cells sorted from blood. According to the study, the label for this sample's cell subset or site signals: CD8 T cells lacking Siglec-9. The TCR originated in a human donor in good health. Recombination connected TRBV6-5 to TRBJ2-7; the D call is possibly TRBD1 or TRBD2, each sharing 5 bases. The DNA is as follows: TGTGCCAGCAGTAGGGACGTCTACGAGCAGTACTTC. Translation gives CASSRDVYEQYF.